This T cell receptor beta chain was found in a study of blood T cell repertoires in COVID-19. About the study: The analysed material was cDNA or gDNA that came from T cells, B-cell-depleted T cells, or PBMCs.

CDR1 and CDR2 from the germline V gene are SEHNR and FQNEAQ (reference sequence). The CDR3 covers 12 residues. Trimming cost V 5 bases and J 10 bases, with 12 bases left between them. Clinical history as reported by participants underpinned cohort assignment. Libraries were prepared by immunoSEQ multiplex PCR; TCRdb keeps only in-frame clonotypes and omits some of them. The sample carries 150,000 to 200,000 clones, almost 85% recorded once. Sequencing was performed on PBMCs or T cells enriched from blood (not recorded which). The TCR sequence derives from a man in his fifties or sixties who had recovered from COVID-19. The chain recombines TRBV7-9 with TRBJ2-1; TRBD1 might be the D (6 bases). CDR3 amino acids: CASSPYREEQFF. CDR3 DNA: TGTGCCAGCAGCCCCTACAGGGAGGAGCAGTTCTTC. The full variable domain, its missing parts supplied by reference TRBV7-9 and TRBJ2-1, is DTGVSQNPRHKITKRGQNVTFRCDPISEHNRLYWYRQTLGQGPEFLTYFQNEAQLEKSRLLSDRFSAERPKGSFSTLEIQRTEQGDSAMYLCASSPYREEQFFGPGTRLTVL.